The 23 T cell receptor beta chains listed next were all sequenced from one sample in a study of read filtering for tumor transcriptome and immune sequencing. Molecular barcoded adaptors covering alpha/delta and beta/gamma chains were used on approximately 400 ng RNA. TCRdb re-called the reads through MiXCR, storing one row per CDR3 protein. The table shows about 63,000 distinct CDR3 sequences, with approximately 14% occurring only once. The sequencing input was a population of CD138-negative cells sorted from bone marrow. Receptors were obtained from a donor at least 40 years old with multiple myeloma.

This clonotype was seen many times. The chain uses TRBV29-1 and TRBJ2-1; 14 bases are a match to TRBD2. Losses at the gene ends were 7 bases for V and 0 bases for J; bases not matched to a gene: 5. The CDR3 runs 16 residues. The germline CDR1 and CDR2 sequences are SQVTM and ANQGSEA. The CDR3 sequence is CSGAGTSGSSYNEQFF. CDR3 nucleotide sequence: TGCAGCGGAGCCGGGACTAGCGGGAGCTCCTACAATGAGCAGTTCTTC.

There are many counts of this clonotype. This chain connects TRBV24-1 to TRBJ1-5; no firm D call. Germline CDR1 KGHDR, CDR2 SFDVKD. The CDR3 sequence is 15 residues long. Between the trimmed V and J ends, which lost 5 bases and 0 bases, there was a span of 10 bases. The DNA for the CDR3 is TGTGCCACCAGTGTCGGAGGGAGTAGCAATCAGCCCCAGCATTTT. The encoded protein is CATSVGGSSNQPQHF.

The rearrangement joins TRBV10-3 to TRBJ1-1; perhaps TRBD1 as D (5 bases). Between the trimmed V and J ends, which lost 0 bases and 7 bases, there was a span of 12 bases. The length of the CDR3 is 14 residues. CDR1 is ENHRY, CDR2 SYGVKD, per germline. The CDR3 sequence: CAISESGDDSEAFF. The CDR3 DNA follows: TGTGCCATCAGTGAGTCAGGGGATGACAGTGAAGCTTTCTTT.

At least ten counts were recorded for this clonotype. The J gene is TRBJ1-2, the V gene TRBV30; D perhaps matches TRBD1 (5 bases). The V end was cut by 1 base, the J end by 2 bases, with 14 bases between. The CDR3 is made up of 15 amino acids. Germline-derived CDR1 and CDR2 are GTSNPN and SVGIG (reference sequence). CDR3: CAWSATGTPNYGYTF. The CDR3 DNA sequence: TGTGCCTGGAGTGCCACCGGGACTCCCAACTATGGCTACACCTTC.

This clonotype has at least ten counts. CDR3: CASSQRQGDSYEQYF. The CDR3 DNA sequence: TGTGCCAGCAGCCAGAGACAGGGGGACTCCTACGAGCAGTACTTC. The chain uses TRBV4-2 and TRBJ2-7; the match to TRBD1 covers 9 bases. V trimming: 3 bases; J trimming: 0 bases; junction bases outside the gene matches: 3. Looked up from germline, CDR1 is LGHNA and CDR2 is YNFKEQ. CDR3 size: 15 residues.

This clonotype has at least ten counts. A junction end diverges from the germline sequence, so it may reflect a read error. The rearrangement joins TRBV15 to TRBJ1-1, with TRBD1 as a possible D gene (5 bases). The CDR3 sequence is 17 residues long. The germline V gene has CDR1 LNHNV and CDR2 YYDKDF (reference sequence). In nucleotides, the CDR3 is TGTGCCACCAGCAGTCCTCAGGTCAGGGATATGAAGACTGAAGCTTTCTTT. This sequence encodes CATSSPQVRDMKTEAFF. Drawing the rest from reference TRBV15 and TRBJ1-1, the complete variable domain is DAMVIQNPRYQVTQFGKPVTLSCSQTLNHNVMYWYQQKSSQAPKLLFHYYDKDFNNEADTPDNFQSRRPNTSFCFLDIRSPGLGDTAMYLCATSSPQVRDMKTEAFFGQGTRLTVV.

This clonotype was detected ten times or more. The gene calls are TRBV29-1 and TRBJ1-1; weak D call: TRBD1 (5 bases). Trimming stripped 0 bases from V and 0 bases from J, with 8 bases between. The CDR3 runs to 14 residues. Germline-derived CDR1 and CDR2 are SQVTM and ANQGSEA. The CDR3 DNA is TGCAGCGTTGAAGACGAGGGGATGAACACTGAAGCTTTCTTT. Its protein is CSVEDEGMNTEAFF.

Many counts were recorded for this clonotype. This rearrangement joins TRBV20-1 to TRBJ1-5; D unclear. The CDR3 has 12 amino acids. Germline CDR1 reads DFQATT; CDR2 reads SNEGSKA (reference sequence). With 3 bases removed from V and 6 bases from J, the gap between germline ends came to 9 bases. As DNA, the CDR3 is TGCAGTGCTAGGGAAAGGCTTCAGCCCCAGCATTTT. Translated, it gives CSARERLQPQHF.

The chain recombines TRBV9 with TRBJ2-1; 7 nucleotides agree with TRBD2. V lost 4 bases to trimming and J lost 1 base; unmatched junction nucleotides: 2. The CDR3 is made up of 14 amino acids. Germline assignment: CDR1 SGDLS and CDR2 YYNGEE. CDR3: CASSQAGSYNEQFF. The CDR3 DNA reads TGTGCCAGCAGCCAAGCGGGGTCCTACAATGAGCAGTTCTTC.

This clonotype has ten or more counts. The chain employs TRBV29-1 and TRBJ2-4, with TRBD1 identical over 7 bases. CDR3 length: 13 amino acids. CDR1 SQVTM and CDR2 ANQGSEA come from the germline V gene. V lost 8 bases and J lost 4; bases outside the gene matches: 8. This CDR3 reads CSLCQGEKNIQYF. For the CDR3, the DNA is TGCAGCCTTTGCCAGGGGGAAAAAAACATTCAGTACTTC. Based on the CDR3 plus reference TRBV29-1 and TRBJ2-4, the full variable domain is SAVISQKPSRDICQRGTSLTIQCQVDSQVTMMFWYRQQPGQSLTLIATANQGSEATYESGFVIDKFPISRPNLTFSTLTVSNMSPEDSSIYLCSLCQGEKNIQYFGAGTRLSVL.

On this clonotype itself: This may come from a read error, since a much larger clone is one base off. This chain links TRBV5-1 with TRBJ2-5; 9 bases agree with TRBD1. Looked up from germline, CDR1 is SGHRS and CDR2 is YFSETQ. The CDR3 contains 14 residues. Trimming at V came to 2 bases and at J to 5 bases, leaving 4 bases not matched to a gene. In DNA form, the CDR3 reads TGCGCCAGCAGCTTTGCCGGGACAGGGGAGACCCAGTACTTC. Its translation is CASSFAGTGETQYF.

The table lists this clonotype with many counts. The chain's CDR3 is CASSEFHGTNEKLFF. The CDR3 nucleotides read TGTGCCAGCAGTGAATTCCATGGTACTAATGAAAAACTGTTTTTT. The chain employs TRBV6-4 and TRBJ1-4, with no clear D. The germline V gene has CDR1 MRHNA and CDR2 SNTAGT. Trimming pared 3 bases from V and 2 bases from J, leaving 10 bases between. The CDR3 consists of 15 residues.

This clonotype was picked up many times. V usage is TRBV29-1 and J usage is TRBJ2-1, with D possibly matching TRBD1 (6 bases). With 6 bases removed from V and 4 bases from J, the gap between germline ends came to 16 bases. This CDR3 has 14 residues. In germline, CDR1 is SQVTM, CDR2 ANQGSEA. In DNA, the CDR3 is TGCAGCGTGACCGGGCAGGGGTTTTACAATGAGCAGTTCTTC. Translation gives CSVTGQGFYNEQFF.

As for this clonotype: A read error may be the cause here, since a much bigger clone is one base away. The chain is built from TRBV4-1 and TRBJ1-1, with D possibly being TRBD1 (6 bases). Germline CDR1 MGHRA, CDR2 YSYEKL. The CDR3 has 14 residues. V was pared by 3 bases and J by 4 bases, with 12 bases between. DNA of the CDR3: TGCGCCAGCAGCCAGGGGGCATGGAGCACTGAAGCTTTCTTT. Amino acids: CASSQGAWSTEAFF.

The sample holds many counts of this clonotype. The chain has TRBV5-4 and TRBJ2-1; TRBD1 matches at 9 bases. The CDR3 is made up of 15 amino acids. Unmatched junction bases numbered 3, after V lost 0 bases and J lost 5 bases. The V gene's germline CDR1 is SGHNT and CDR2 YYREEE (reference sequence). The CDR3 spells CASSLAGQGDNEQFF. DNA of the CDR3: TGTGCCAGCAGCTTGGCGGGACAGGGAGACAATGAGCAGTTCTTC. The variable domain in full, with the rest retrieved from reference TRBV5-4 and TRBJ2-1, is ETGVTQSPTHLIKTRGQQVTLRCSSQSGHNTVSWYQQALGQGPQFIFQYYREEENGRGNFPPRFSGLQFPNYSSELNVNALELDDSALYLCASSLAGQGDNEQFFGPGTRLTVL.

This clonotype was counted ten times or more. CDR3 sequence: CASSYGLNTEAFF. Written as DNA, the CDR3 is TGCGCCAGCAGCTACGGGCTGAACACTGAAGCTTTCTTT. This rearrangement joins TRBV5-1 to TRBJ1-1; D gene ambiguous. V shed 3 bases and J shed 0 bases, with 6 bases lying between them. CDR1 is SGHRS, CDR2 YFSETQ, per germline. This CDR3 comprises 13 residues.

This clonotype was recorded many times. The genes are TRBV10-2 and TRBJ2-1; no clear D. The germline V and J ends were trimmed by 7 bases and 7 bases, with 14 bases remaining between them. Germline assignment: CDR1 WSHSY and CDR2 SAAADI. CDR3 length: 13 residues. CDR3 protein: CASTSGGRNEQFF. The CDR3 DNA reads as TGCGCCAGCACGTCTGGTGGTCGGAATGAGCAGTTCTTC.

This clonotype was detected many times. V is TRBV30 and J is TRBJ2-4, with D unclear. There are 11 residues in the CDR3. The V end was cut by 2 bases, the J end by 2 bases, with 1 base between. Per germline, CDR1 GTSNPN and CDR2 SVGIG (reference sequence). The CDR3 spells CAWSTKNIQYF. The CDR3 bases are TGTGCCTGGAGTACCAAAAACATTCAGTACTTC.

This clonotype has at least ten counts. The chain combines TRBV30 with TRBJ2-5; a possible D gene is TRBD1 (5 bases). V was shortened by 4 bases and J by 2 bases, with 11 bases between the two germline ends. The length of the CDR3 is 13 residues. From germline, CDR1 is GTSNPN and CDR2 SVGIG (reference sequence). This CDR3 reads CAWMGQKQETQYF. As DNA, the CDR3 is TGTGCCTGGATGGGGCAAAAACAAGAGACCCAGTACTTC.

This clonotype was recorded at least ten times. This chain uses TRBV20-1 with TRBJ2-2, with D maybe TRBD2 (5 bases). Germline values: CDR1 DFQATT, CDR2 SNEGSKA (reference sequence). This CDR3 region has 13 residues. The V gene lost 3 bases and the J gene lost 3 bases, with 8 bases spanning the gap. CDR3 sequence reads: CSASPGYTGELFF. CDR3 sequence (DNA): TGCAGTGCTAGCCCGGGGTACACCGGGGAGCTGTTTTTT.

The V call is TRBV6-2 or TRBV6-3, the J call TRBJ2-1; 12 positions match TRBD2. V shed 6 bases and J 5 bases; nucleotides not matched to a gene: 5. This CDR3 region has 15 residues. Germline CDR1 reads MNHEY; CDR2 reads SVGEGT. The CDR3, as DNA: TGTGCCAGCAGGACGGGACTAGCGGGCAACAATGAGCAGTTCTTC. Translating it yields CASRTGLAGNNEQFF.

This chain links TRBV6-2 or TRBV6-3 with TRBJ1-3; D gene unclear. This CDR3 comprises 18 residues. Germline loops: CDR1 MNHEY, CDR2 SVGEGT. Trimming removed 7 bases from V and 4 bases from J, with 26 bases in between. CDR3 protein: CASTHRDRQDPQGNTIYF. In DNA form, the CDR3 reads TGTGCCAGCACCCACCGGGATCGCCAAGACCCACAAGGAAACACCATATATTTT.

This clonotype occurred a few times. The V gene is TRBV10-3, the J gene TRBJ2-5; 7 nucleotides align to TRBD1. In germline, CDR1 is ENHRY, CDR2 SYGVKD. The J segment lost 2 bases and the V segment lost 0 bases, leaving 6 bases of the junction unmatched. The length of the CDR3 is 16 residues. CDR3 protein: CAISESPYRGQETQYF. The CDR3 nucleotides read TGTGCCATCAGTGAGTCCCCTTACAGGGGACAAGAGACCCAGTACTTC.